This T cell receptor (beta chain) was identified in a study of cytomegalovirus exposure and HLA in healthy donors. Study-wide points: Available immune exposure information was restricted to CMV serostatus only. Specificity for CMV antigens was confirmed in vitro for a few of the CMV-associated chains. Presence/absence comparisons presumed near-even sequencing depth among donors.

This CDR3 spans 14 amino acids. CDR1 is SEHNR and CDR2 is FQNEAQ in the germline V gene (reference sequence). The V and J ends lost 6 bases and 5 bases, in that order; junction bases with no gene match: 7. PCR involved 60 Vbeta and 13 Jbeta primers. The table came from immunoSEQ multiplex PCR; TCRdb's copy has only in-frame clones and leaves some out. The sample has approximately 90,000 clones; roughly three quarters are singletons. This clone showed up just once. Its cognate antigen is unknown. This TCR came from a woman in her 40s in good health and CMV-seronegative. The sample taken for sequencing was PBMCs. The V gene is TRBV7-9, the J gene TRBJ1-1, with TRBD1 matching over 9 bases. The CDR3 bases are TGTGCCAGCAGTGCCCCAGGACAGGGGACTGAAGCTTTCTTT. The encoded protein is CASSAPGQGTEAFF.